The 30 T cell receptor beta chains below were found in one sample sequenced in a study of blood T cell repertoires in COVID-19. Only in-frame clones appear in the TCRdb table, and some are missing; sequencing was by immunoSEQ multiplex PCR. The sample lists 170,000 or so clones, more than 85% occurring once. Sequencing input: peripheral blood. The receptors come from a man in his fifties or sixties with COVID-19, enrolled during active disease.

This clone appeared once. The genes are TRBV6-5 and TRBJ2-7; 8 positions match TRBD2. V shed 6 bases and J 6 bases; nucleotides not matched to a gene: 4. The CDR3 runs to 12 residues. The germline CDR1 and CDR2 sequences are MNHEY and SVGAGI. CDR3 in DNA: TGTGCCAGCAGGGGACTAGGGCCCGAGCAGTACTTC. This encodes CASRGLGPEQYF.

The chain carries TRBV7-2 and TRBJ2-7; TRBD1 matches at 7 bases. The CDR3 runs to 14 residues. Germline CDR1 reads SGHTA; CDR2 reads FQGNSA. V gave up 5 bases and J gave up 4 bases; unmatched junction bases: 8. The CDR3 nucleotides are TGTGCCAGCAGCACCAGGGGGTTTGCGTACGAGCAGTACTTC. It specifies CASSTRGFAYEQYF.

This chain links TRBV27 with TRBJ2-1; 13 bases map to TRBD2. The V and J ends lost 3 bases and 8 bases, in that order; junction bases with no gene match: 16. The CDR3 has 19 amino acids. CDR1 and CDR2 (germline): MNHEY, SMNVEV (reference sequence). CDR3 residues: CASSFSGRWTSGSFDEQFF. As DNA, the CDR3 is TGTGCCAGCAGTTTTTCCGGTAGGTGGACTAGCGGGAGTTTCGATGAGCAGTTCTTC.

The chain's CDR3 is CASSLGDSTDTQYF. Written as DNA, the CDR3 is TGCGCCAGCAGCTTGGGAGACTCTACAGATACGCAGTATTTT. The chain uses TRBV5-1 and TRBJ2-3; D is unclear. CDR3 length: 14 amino acids. Trimming took off 0 bases at V and 3 bases at J, with 8 bases between the two ends. Germline V lookup: CDR1 SGHRS, CDR2 YFSETQ.

The rearrangement uses TRBV5-1 and TRBJ1-2, with 7 bases identical to TRBD1. V lost 0 bases and J lost 4; bases outside the gene matches: 6. CDR1 SGHRS and CDR2 YFSETQ come from the germline V gene. The CDR3 is 15 amino acids. The CDR3 region has the DNA TGCGCCAGCAGCTTGGGTCGGGACAGCACCTATGGCTACACCTTC. Translation gives CASSLGRDSTYGYTF. Based on the CDR3 plus reference TRBV5-1 and TRBJ1-2, the full variable domain is KAGVTQTPRYLIKTRGQQVTLSCSPISGHRSVSWYQQTPGQGLQFLFEYFSETQRNKGNFPGRFSGRQFSNSRSEMNVSTLELGDSALYLCASSLGRDSTYGYTFGSGTRLTVV.

This chain links TRBV28 with TRBJ2-2; 8 bases agree with TRBD1. V was pared by 6 bases and J by 1 base, with 4 bases of the junction left unmatched. Germline V gives CDR1 MDHEN, CDR2 SYDVKM. This CDR3 spans 15 amino acids. The CDR3, as DNA: TGTGCCAGCAGGTCCACAGGGGGGAACACCGGGGAGCTGTTTTTT. Its translation: CASRSTGGNTGELFF.

This rearrangement joins TRBV25-1 to TRBJ1-2; tentative D call: TRBD1 (6 bases). V dropped 2 bases and J dropped 8 bases, with 12 bases sitting between them. From germline, CDR1 is MGHDK and CDR2 SYGVNS. The CDR3 spans 13 residues. The CDR3 region has the DNA TGTGCCAGCAGTGAAATCGGGGGGCCGGGCTACACCTTC. This gives the protein CASSEIGGPGYTF.

The genes are TRBV3-1 (or the pseudogene TRBV3-2) and TRBJ2-2, with 10 bases lining up with TRBD1. The CDR3 covers 17 residues. V lost 3 bases and J lost 7; bases outside the gene matches: 11. The V gene's germline CDR1 is LGHDT and CDR2 YNNKEL (reference sequence). Here the CDR3 DNA reads TGTGCCAGCAGCCAGGCCTCCGGGACAGGGGTTGGCGGGGAGCTGTTTTTT. Translation gives CASSQASGTGVGGELFF.

The V and J genes are TRBV28 and TRBJ1-4, with 7 bases identical to TRBD1. The germline gives CDR1 MDHEN, CDR2 SYDVKM. J lost 4 bases, V lost 6 bases, and 5 bases had no gene match. The CDR3 extends over 14 amino acids. CDR3 bases: TGTGCCAGCAGGAGCCAGGGGGGTAATGAAAAACTGTTTTTT. Protein: CASRSQGGNEKLFF.

The V call is TRBV5-6, the J call TRBJ2-3; weak D call: TRBD2 (5 bases). Trimming left V 2 bases short and J 3 bases short, with 19 bases between. Germline V gene data show CDR1 as SGHDT and CDR2 as YYEEEE. There are 17 residues in the CDR3. The CDR3 protein is CASSFEKFGVATDTQYF. CDR3 bases: TGTGCCAGCAGCTTTGAAAAATTTGGGGTAGCGACAGATACGCAGTATTTT.

The chain has TRBV15 and TRBJ1-3, with 10 bases aligning to TRBD1. V was clipped by 1 base and J by 4 bases; unmatched bases: 1. The germline CDR1 and CDR2 sequences are LNHNV and YYDKDF (reference sequence). This CDR3 is built from 15 residues. Written as DNA, the CDR3 is TGTGCCACCAGCAGAGGGACAGGGGGAGGAAACACCATATATTTT. Its protein is CATSRGTGGGNTIYF.

This clone occurred a few times. V and J are TRBV7-2 and TRBJ2-1; TRBD2 agrees at 12 bases. The V segment lost 5 bases and the J segment 5 bases; nucleotides outside the gene matches: 7. Germline V gives CDR1 SGHTA, CDR2 FQGNSA. The CDR3 is 16 residues long. CDR3 nucleotide sequence: TGTGCCAGCAGCCCGAGGACTAGCGGGACCAACAATGAGCAGTTCTTC. Its protein is CASSPRTSGTNNEQFF.

The chain recombines TRBV24-1 with TRBJ2-1, with 11 bases that match TRBD1. From germline, CDR1 is KGHDR and CDR2 SFDVKD. The V and J ends lost 9 bases and 4 bases, in that order; junction bases with no gene match: 4. CDR3 length: 14 amino acids. DNA for the CDR3: TGTGCCACCCAGGACAGGGGGCTATACAATGAGCAGTTCTTC. Its translation: CATQDRGLYNEQFF.

The chain uses TRBV30 and TRBJ2-2; D is possibly TRBD2 (5 bases). Trimming stripped 8 bases from V and 1 base from J, with 14 bases between. The CDR3 covers 14 residues. CDR1 and CDR2 (germline): GTSNPN, SVGIG (reference sequence). This chain's CDR3 is CARPRGGNTGELFF. CDR3 in DNA: TGTGCCCGACCCCGTGGAGGGAACACCGGGGAGCTGTTTTTT.

The chain employs TRBV5-6 and TRBJ1-6; D is perhaps TRBD1 (6 bases). Trimming took 0 bases from V and 7 from J, leaving 8 bases between them. The length of the CDR3 is 14 residues. Germline V CDR1 and CDR2: SGHDT, YYEEEE. The CDR3 region has the DNA TGTGCCAGCAGCTTGGGGGGGCGAAATTCACCCCTCCACTTT. The encoded protein is CASSLGGRNSPLHF.

A note on this clone: The junction does not match germline at one end; this may be a read error. The J gene is TRBJ1-5, the V gene TRBV19; D ambiguous. CDR1 is LNHDA, CDR2 SQIVND, per germline (reference sequence). The CDR3 loop spans 15 amino acids. In DNA, the CDR3 is TGTGCCAGTAATATAGCGGAGAATAGCAATCAGCCCCAGCATTTT. Amino acids: CASNIAENSNQPQHF.

The chain employs TRBV19 and TRBJ1-5; D perhaps matches TRBD1 (6 bases). The CDR3 has 14 amino acids. Trimming cost V 10 bases and J 0 bases, with 13 bases left between them. Germline V CDR1 and CDR2: LNHDA, SQIVND (reference sequence). CDR3 in amino acids: CATDSSYSNQPQHF. CDR3 sequence (DNA): TGTGCCACGGACAGTTCGTATAGCAATCAGCCCCAGCATTTT.

The chain couples TRBV6-2 or TRBV6-3 to TRBJ2-1, with a possible D match to TRBD2 (5 bases). The CDR3 consists of 14 residues. Trimming took 2 bases from V and 7 from J, leaving 12 bases between them. From germline, CDR1 is MNHEY and CDR2 SVGEGT. CDR3 in DNA: TGTGCCAGCAGTTACATCGGGGTTAGTAATGAGCAGTTCTTC. Encoded protein: CASSYIGVSNEQFF.

The V gene is TRBV10-3, the J gene TRBJ1-5; possible D gene TRBD1, 6 bases. There are 14 residues in the CDR3. Trimming took off 4 bases at V and 2 bases at J, with 9 bases between the two ends. CDR1 is ENHRY, CDR2 SYGVKD, per germline. CDR3 protein: CAISGPGGNQPQHF. The CDR3 nucleotides read TGTGCCATCAGTGGGCCAGGGGGCAATCAGCCCCAGCATTTT.

This chain uses TRBV9 with TRBJ2-1, with 10 nucleotides matching TRBD2. Trimming at V came to 4 bases and at J to 4 bases, leaving 11 bases not matched to a gene. The germline V gene has CDR1 SGDLS and CDR2 YYNGEE. There are 17 residues in the CDR3. The CDR3 loop reads CASSLSPTSGNYNEQFF. The DNA for the CDR3 is TGTGCCAGCAGCCTCTCCCCCACTAGCGGGAATTACAATGAGCAGTTCTTC.

In this sample, this clone turned up a few times. The gene calls are TRBV5-4 and TRBJ1-1; D remains unclear. Between the trimmed V and J ends, which lost 0 bases and 0 bases, there was a span of 12 bases. Germline V gives CDR1 SGHNT, CDR2 YYREEE (reference sequence). There are 16 residues in the CDR3. CDR3 amino acids: CASSLAWGELNTEAFF. The CDR3 nucleotides are TGTGCCAGCAGCTTGGCGTGGGGAGAGTTGAACACTGAAGCTTTCTTT.

The chain recombines TRBV6-6 with TRBJ2-2; 9 bases align to TRBD1. From germline, CDR1 is MNHNY and CDR2 SVGAGI (reference sequence). This CDR3 has 15 residues. Trimming at V came to 7 bases and at J to 6 bases, leaving 9 bases not matched to a gene. The CDR3 sequence is CASTNTGGGAGELFF. CDR3 DNA sequence: TGTGCCAGCACCAACACAGGGGGCGGTGCCGGGGAGCTGTTTTTT.

V usage is TRBV15 and J usage is TRBJ1-6, with 8 bases fitting TRBD1. V lost 5 bases, J lost 0 bases, and 15 bases stayed unmatched. The CDR3 extends over 20 amino acids. From germline, CDR1 is LNHNV and CDR2 YYDKDF (reference sequence). The chain's CDR3 is CATSAPPRTGKSSYNSPLHF. CDR3 in DNA: TGTGCCACCAGCGCTCCGCCGAGGACAGGGAAAAGCTCCTATAATTCACCCCTCCACTTT.

The chain employs TRBV3-1 (or the pseudogene TRBV3-2) and TRBJ1-1; D is ambiguous. The CDR3 totals 16 residues. V was clipped by 1 base and J by 1 base, with 13 bases between them. Looked up from germline, CDR1 is LGHDT and CDR2 is YNNKEL (reference sequence). The CDR3 region is CASSQGPTTTNTEAFF. The CDR3 coding sequence is TGTGCCAGCAGCCAAGGTCCGACGACTACGAACACTGAAGCTTTCTTT.

The V gene is TRBV6-6, the J gene TRBJ2-4; 11 bases align to TRBD2. The CDR3 sequence is 18 residues long. With V trimmed by 5 bases and J by 1 base, 10 bases remained unmatched. Germline-derived CDR1 and CDR2 are MNHNY and SVGAGI (reference sequence). CDR3 amino acids: CASSHSGRANLAKNIQYF. As DNA, the CDR3 is TGTGCCAGCAGTCATAGCGGGAGGGCCAATCTCGCCAAAAACATTCAGTACTTC.

V gene TRBV29-1 combines with J gene TRBJ1-3, with a possible D match to TRBD1 (6 bases). Germline values: CDR1 SQVTM, CDR2 ANQGSEA. The CDR3 has 14 amino acids. The ends were cut back, 4 bases at V and 3 bases at J, with 13 bases in the middle. As DNA, the CDR3 is TGCAGCGTTGGGCTACAGGGCGGTGGAAACACCATATATTTT. This translates into CSVGLQGGGNTIYF.

The J gene is TRBJ1-5, the V gene TRBV28; 8 bases align to TRBD1. This CDR3 is 16 amino acids long. CDR1 is MDHEN and CDR2 is SYDVKM in the germline V gene. Germline trimming cut 5 bases from V and 5 bases from J; bases unmatched to any gene: 11. The CDR3 region is CASSQPRGQGHQPQHF. CDR3 DNA: TGTGCCAGCAGTCAACCTCGAGGACAGGGCCATCAGCCCCAGCATTTT.

The rearrangement joins TRBV25-1 to TRBJ2-6; weak D call: TRBD1 (7 bases). This CDR3 has 16 residues. The V gene lost 3 bases and the J gene lost 2 bases, with 11 bases spanning the gap. Germline V gene lookup returns CDR1 MGHDK and CDR2 SYGVNS. The CDR3 nucleotides read TGTGCCAGCAGTGACCCCAGGGGGGCTGGGGCCAACGTCCTGACTTTC. It yields the protein CASSDPRGAGANVLTF. Based on the CDR3 plus reference TRBV25-1 and TRBJ2-6, the full variable domain is EADIYQTPRYLVIGTGKKITLECSQTMGHDKMYWYQQDPGMELHLIHYSYGVNSTEKGDLSSESTVSRIRTEHFPLTLESARPSHTSQYLCASSDPRGAGANVLTFGAGSRLTVL.

The chain couples TRBV27 to TRBJ2-3, with D perhaps TRBD2 (6 bases). Germline V gene sequence: CDR1 MNHEY, CDR2 SMNVEV (reference sequence). The CDR3 runs 14 residues. Trimming took 6 bases from V and 3 from J, leaving 13 bases between them. CDR3 DNA: TGTGCCAGCAGCCCGGGACTTGCTACAGATACGCAGTATTTT. It translates to CASSPGLATDTQYF.

This clone was detected a few times. The rearrangement joins TRBV7-2 to TRBJ1-2; TRBD1 matches at 10 bases. This CDR3 region has 16 residues. Trimming removed 1 base from V and 6 bases from J; junction bases left unmatched: 8. The germline V gene has CDR1 SGHTA and CDR2 FQGNSA. The CDR3 region is CASSLEVTGGGNGYTF. CDR3 DNA sequence: TGTGCCAGCAGCTTAGAAGTGACAGGGGGCGGGAATGGCTACACCTTC.